This T cell receptor (beta chain) was sequenced for a study of post-analysis software for immune sequencing data. Overall study findings and caveats: Multiple sclerosis patients showed significantly lower normalized Chao1 diversity than controls did. Patients showed TRBV5-6, TRBV5-1 and TRBV20-1 among 4 or 5 TRBV segments more frequent than in controls.

TCR beta cDNA libraries included unique molecular identifiers. Each sample of 1 to 10 million input T cells yielded roughly 500,000 cDNA molecules, so each molecule approximated one T cell. Using its own MiXCR run on the PCR reads, TCRdb lists one record per CDR3 protein. Counted here are about 770,000 distinct CDR3 sequences, around 46% occurring once; the ten biggest clones make up 4.9%. As to this clonotype: Its matching antigen is unknown.

The germline V gene encodes CDR1 MDHEN and CDR2 SYDVKM. This CDR3 spans 15 amino acids. Unmatched junction bases numbered 12, after V lost 6 bases and J lost 8 bases. The chain combines TRBV28 with TRBJ1-4, with TRBD1 matching over 7 bases. The source of this sequence is a girl aged 10 to 17 with multiple sclerosis. Source material: blood. The CDR3 spells CASRLDREVAEKLFF. In DNA, the CDR3 is TGTGCCAGCAGACTCGACAGGGAAGTGGCGGAAAAACTGTTTTTT.